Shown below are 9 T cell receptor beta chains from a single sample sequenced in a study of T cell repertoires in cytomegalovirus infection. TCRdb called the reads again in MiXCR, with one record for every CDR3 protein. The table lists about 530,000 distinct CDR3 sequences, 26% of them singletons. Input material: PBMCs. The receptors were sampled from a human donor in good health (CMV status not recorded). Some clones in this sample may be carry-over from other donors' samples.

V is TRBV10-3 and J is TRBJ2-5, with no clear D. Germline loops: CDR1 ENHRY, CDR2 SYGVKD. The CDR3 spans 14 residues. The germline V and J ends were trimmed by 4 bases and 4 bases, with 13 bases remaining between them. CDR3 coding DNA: TGTGCCATCAGTGGAGGCGAAAAAGGAGAGACCCAGTACTTC. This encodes CAISGGEKGETQYF.

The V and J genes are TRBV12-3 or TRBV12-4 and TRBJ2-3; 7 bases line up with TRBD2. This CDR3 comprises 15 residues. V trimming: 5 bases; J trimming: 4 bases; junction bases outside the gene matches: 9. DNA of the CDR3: TGTGCCAGCAGTCCTCTAGGACTAGTGGCAGATACGCAGTATTTT. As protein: CASSPLGLVADTQYF.

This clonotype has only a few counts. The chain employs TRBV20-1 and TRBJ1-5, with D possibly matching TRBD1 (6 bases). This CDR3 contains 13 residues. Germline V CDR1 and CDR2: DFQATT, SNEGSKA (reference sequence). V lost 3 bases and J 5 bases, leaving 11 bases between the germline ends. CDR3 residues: CSARTGEHQPQHF. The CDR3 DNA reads TGCAGTGCTAGGACAGGTGAACATCAGCCCCAGCATTTT.

This CDR3 reads CASSFGQLIQPQHF. Here the CDR3 DNA reads TGTGCCAGCAGCTTCGGACAGTTGATTCAGCCCCAGCATTTT. V is TRBV11-2 and J is TRBJ1-5; D possibly corresponds to TRBD1 (6 bases). This CDR3 is 14 amino acids long. The germline V and J ends were trimmed by 3 bases and 6 bases, with 12 bases remaining between them. CDR1 SGHAT and CDR2 FQNNGV come from the germline V gene.

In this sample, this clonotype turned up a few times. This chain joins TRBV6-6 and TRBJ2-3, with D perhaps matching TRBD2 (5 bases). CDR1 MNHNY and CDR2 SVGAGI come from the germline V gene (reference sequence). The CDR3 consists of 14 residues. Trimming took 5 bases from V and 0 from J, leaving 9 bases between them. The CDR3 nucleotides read TGTGCCAGCAGTATAAAGCGGAGCACAGATACGCAGTATTTT. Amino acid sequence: CASSIKRSTDTQYF.

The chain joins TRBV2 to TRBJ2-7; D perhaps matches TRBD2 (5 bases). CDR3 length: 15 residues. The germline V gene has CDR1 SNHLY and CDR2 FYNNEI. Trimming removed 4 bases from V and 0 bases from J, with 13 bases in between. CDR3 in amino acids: CASSGPSLSSYEQYF. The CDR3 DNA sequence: TGTGCCAGCAGTGGCCCTAGCCTCAGCTCCTACGAGCAGTACTTC. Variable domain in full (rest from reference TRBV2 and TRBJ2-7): EPEVTQTPSHQVTQMGQEVILRCVPISNHLYFYWYRQILGQKVEFLVSFYNNEISEKSEIFDDQFSVERPDGSNFTLKIRSTKLEDSAMYFCASSGPSLSSYEQYFGPGTRLTVT.

CDR3 amino acids: CASSFQAGAMYEQFF. The CDR3 region has the DNA TGCGCCAGCAGCTTCCAAGCGGGAGCTATGTATGAGCAGTTCTTC. The V call is TRBV5-1, the J call TRBJ2-1, with 8 bases fitting TRBD2. V lost 2 bases, J lost 8 bases, and 9 bases stayed unmatched. CDR3 length: 15 amino acids. CDR1 is SGHRS, CDR2 YFSETQ, per germline.

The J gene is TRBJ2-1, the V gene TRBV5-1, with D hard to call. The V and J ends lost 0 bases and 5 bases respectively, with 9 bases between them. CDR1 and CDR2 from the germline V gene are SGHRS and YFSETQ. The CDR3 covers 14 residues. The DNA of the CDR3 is TGCGCCAGCAGCTTGGCCAATAGCAACAATGAGCAGTTCTTC. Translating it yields CASSLANSNNEQFF.

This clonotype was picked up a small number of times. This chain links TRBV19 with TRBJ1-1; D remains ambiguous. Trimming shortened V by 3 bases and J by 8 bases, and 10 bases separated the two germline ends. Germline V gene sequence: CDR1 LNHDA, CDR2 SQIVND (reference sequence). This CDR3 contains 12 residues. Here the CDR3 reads CASSITGSEAFF. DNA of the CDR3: TGTGCCAGTAGTATTACGGGATCCGAAGCTTTCTTT.